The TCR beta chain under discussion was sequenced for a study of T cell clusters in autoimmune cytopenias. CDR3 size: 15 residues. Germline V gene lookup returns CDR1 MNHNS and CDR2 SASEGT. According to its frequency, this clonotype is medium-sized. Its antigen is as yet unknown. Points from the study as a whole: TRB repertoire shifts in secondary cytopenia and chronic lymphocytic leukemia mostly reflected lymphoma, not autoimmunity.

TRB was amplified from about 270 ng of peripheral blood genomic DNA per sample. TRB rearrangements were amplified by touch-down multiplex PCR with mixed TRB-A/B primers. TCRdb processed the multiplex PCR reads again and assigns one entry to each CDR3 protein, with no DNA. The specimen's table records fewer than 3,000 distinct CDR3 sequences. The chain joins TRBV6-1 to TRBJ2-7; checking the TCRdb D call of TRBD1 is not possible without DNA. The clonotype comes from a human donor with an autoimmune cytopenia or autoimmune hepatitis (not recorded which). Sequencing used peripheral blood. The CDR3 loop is CASSEGRQGYYEQYF.